This T cell receptor (beta chain) was sequenced for a study of blood T cell repertoires in COVID-19. Study details: The origin of the acute and convalescent COVID-19 samples was the United States, Italy and Spain. PBMCs, B-cell-depleted T cells, or T cells were the source of the cDNA or gDNA that made up the material.

Under the authors' procedure: From reference gene primer amplification, estimates of nucleated cell counts were derived. Measured with immunoSEQ multiplex PCR; TCRdb has only the in-frame clones, and not every one. That table supplies the V and J calls and clone size; D and trimming were determined from the DNA. The table lists roughly 180,000 clones, 80% to 90% of them singletons, with approximately 5.4% in the top ten. Trimming at V came to 4 bases and at J to 9 bases, leaving 7 bases not matched to a gene. There are 14 residues in the CDR3. Germline loops: CDR1 LNHDA, CDR2 SQIVND (reference sequence).

The sequenced sample was peripheral blood. J is TRBJ1-1 and V is TRBV19; 11 bases match TRBD1. The origin of this receptor is a woman aged 50 to 60 with COVID-19, enrolled during active disease. The CDR3 region is CASSRTGGANQAFF. Written as DNA, the CDR3 is TGTGCCAGTAGTAGGACAGGGGGCGCGAATCAAGCTTTCTTT. Full variable domain (rest looked up from reference TRBV19 and TRBJ1-1): DGGITQSPKYLFRKEGQNVTLSCEQNLNHDAMYWYRQDPGQGLRLIYYSQIVNDFQKGDIAEGYSVSREKKESFPLTVTSAQKNPTAFYLCASSRTGGANQAFFGQGTRLTVV.